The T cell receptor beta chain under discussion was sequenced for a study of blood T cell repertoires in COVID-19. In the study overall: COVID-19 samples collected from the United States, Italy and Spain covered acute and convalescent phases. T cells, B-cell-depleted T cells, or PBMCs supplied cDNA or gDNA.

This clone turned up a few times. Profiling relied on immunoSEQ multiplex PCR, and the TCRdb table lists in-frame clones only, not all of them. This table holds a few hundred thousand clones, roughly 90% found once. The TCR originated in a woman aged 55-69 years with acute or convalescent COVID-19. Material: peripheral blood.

The CDR3 sequence is CASSSTGGEQYF. DNA of the CDR3: TGTGCCAGCAGTTCAACAGGGGGAGAGCAGTACTTC. The rearrangement links TRBV6-2 or TRBV6-3 to TRBJ2-7; 8 bases fit TRBD1. J was trimmed by 7 bases and V by 4 bases; bases with no gene match: 3. Germline values: CDR1 MNHEY, CDR2 SVGEGT. The CDR3 is 12 amino acids.